A selection of T cell receptor beta chains follows, all from one sample in a study of PD-L1 blockade in urothelial cancer. Clones were read by immunoSEQ multiplex PCR, and TCRdb kept only the in-frame ones, dropping some. The profile shows 85,000 to 95,000 clones, more than 70% of them singletons. Specimen: PBMCs, collected around atezolizumab (anti-PD-L1) treatment. The receptors come from a woman of 80 years or more with urothelial cancer. CDR3s include the opening cysteine and the closing phenylalanine or tryptophan. Each record gives: CDR3 protein, CDR3 DNA, clone size, D gene, J gene, V gene. The D gene is left open where the match is weak. Size tells how often a clone was seen (once, few, many) or the class of an expanded clone, and some rows leave it out.

CDR3: CASSSGTGSYEQYF
DNA: TGCGCCAGCAGTTCCGGGACAGGATCCTACGAGCAGTACTTC
size: once
D: TRBD1
J: TRBJ2-7
V: TRBV5-1

CDR3: CASSPTGGSGYEQYF
DNA: TGTGCCAGCAGCCCGACAGGGGGAAGTGGGTACGAGCAGTACTTC
size: NA
D: TRBD1
J: TRBJ2-7
V: TRBV5-4

CDR3: CASTPYLAYNEQFF
DNA: TGTGCCAGCACCCCGTACCTAGCCTACAATGAGCAGTTCTTC
size: NA
D: NA
J: TRBJ2-1
V: TRBV5-4

CDR3: CASSETFTGELFF
DNA: TGTGCCAGCAGTGAGACTTTCACCGGGGAGCTGTTTTTT
size: NA
D: NA
J: TRBJ2-2
V: TRBV27

CDR3: CASSDDRRKETQYF
DNA: TGCGCCAGCAGTGACGACAGAAGGAAAGAGACCCAGTACTTC
size: NA
D: NA
J: TRBJ2-5
V: TRBV10-1

CDR3: CASSELAGVPYEQYF
DNA: TGCGCCAGCAGCGAACTAGCGGGAGTTCCCTACGAGCAGTACTTC
size: NA
D: TRBD2
J: TRBJ2-7
V: TRBV5-1

CDR3: CASSLGTEVPGYTF
DNA: TGTGCCAGTAGTCTCGGGACAGAGGTACCTGGCTACACCTTC
size: NA
D: TRBD1
J: TRBJ1-2
V: TRBV19

CDR3: CASSPHRGGETQYF
DNA: TGTGCCAGCAGTCCACACAGGGGGGGGGAGACCCAGTACTTC
size: NA
D: NA
J: TRBJ2-5
V: TRBV27

CDR3: CASSSISGVRTGEQFF
DNA: TGTGCCAGCAGCTCCATTAGCGGGGTCAGGACGGGTGAGCAGTTCTTC
size: NA
D: TRBD2
J: TRBJ2-1
V: TRBV7-2

CDR3: CASSGGATSTDTQYF
DNA: TGTGCCAGCAGCGGGGGAGCCACTAGCACAGATACGCAGTATTTT
size: NA
D: NA
J: TRBJ2-3
V: TRBV9

CDR3: CASSAQGGSFGEQYF
DNA: TGTGCCAGCAGTGCTCAGGGCGGGAGTTTTGGCGAGCAGTACTTC
size: NA
D: TRBD2
J: TRBJ2-7
V: TRBV6-4

CDR3: CASSLIGANEQYF
DNA: TGTGCCAGCAGCTTAATCGGAGCGAACGAGCAGTACTTC
size: few
D: NA
J: TRBJ2-7
V: TRBV11-2

CDR3: CASSVLAGTTTDTQYF
DNA: TGTGCCAGCAGTGTATTAGCGGGAACAACCACAGATACGCAGTATTTT
size: NA
D: TRBD2
J: TRBJ2-3
V: TRBV6-1

CDR3: CASSESPKETQYF
DNA: TGTGCCAGCAGTGAATCCCCCAAAGAGACCCAGTACTTC
size: NA
D: NA
J: TRBJ2-5
V: TRBV25-1

CDR3: CASRSGGSSYEQYF
DNA: TGCGCCAGCAGATCAGGGGGTTCCTCCTACGAGCAGTACTTC
size: NA
D: TRBD1
J: TRBJ2-7
V: TRBV10-2

CDR3: CATSRGSRQGTYEQYF
DNA: TGTGCCACCAGCAGAGGTAGCAGGCAGGGTACCTACGAGCAGTACTTC
size: NA
D: NA
J: TRBJ2-7
V: TRBV15

CDR3: CASSLGWGGNQGETEAFF
DNA: TGTGCCAGCAGCTTGGGGTGGGGAGGGAACCAGGGTGAAACTGAAGCTTTCTTT
size: once
D: NA
J: TRBJ1-1
V: TRBV5-4

CDR3: CASSERGLAGPNTGELFF
DNA: TGCGCCAGCAGTGAGCGGGGACTAGCGGGGCCCAACACCGGGGAGCTGTTTTTT
size: NA
D: TRBD2
J: TRBJ2-2
V: TRBV10-2

CDR3: CASSQELSGGSFAEAFF
DNA: TGTGCCAGCAGCCAAGAGTTGTCAGGGGGCTCTTTCGCTGAAGCTTTCTTT
size: once
D: TRBD1
J: TRBJ1-1
V: TRBV4-2

CDR3: CASSADRGPIPSYEQYF
DNA: TGTGCCAGCAGCGCGGACAGGGGCCCGATACCCTCCTACGAGCAGTACTTC
size: NA
D: TRBD1
J: TRBJ2-7
V: TRBV9

CDR3: CASSDVYEQFF
DNA: TGTGCCAGCAGTGACGTCTATGAGCAGTTCTTC
size: NA
D: NA
J: TRBJ2-1
V: TRBV25-1

CDR3: CASKVSLAGLLDTQYF
DNA: TGTGCCAGCAAAGTTTCACTAGCGGGACTTTTGGATACGCAGTATTTT
size: few
D: TRBD2
J: TRBJ2-3
V: TRBV2

CDR3: CASSEGGGKTEAFF
DNA: TGTGCCAGCAGCGAGGGGGGAGGGAAAACTGAAGCTTTCTTT
size: NA
D: NA
J: TRBJ1-1
V: TRBV9

CDR3: CASSYMGLATTGELFF
DNA: TGTGCCAGCTCCTACATGGGACTAGCGACCACCGGGGAGCTGTTTTTT
size: NA
D: TRBD2
J: TRBJ2-2
V: TRBV18

CDR3: CASSQDRGQGWDTIYF
DNA: TGCGCCAGCAGCCAAGATCGGGGACAGGGGTGGGACACCATATATTTT
size: NA
D: TRBD1
J: TRBJ1-3
V: TRBV4-1

CDR3: CASGQDRGRSGELFF
DNA: TGTGCCAGCGGGCAGGACAGGGGGCGTAGTGGGGAGCTGTTTTTT
size: NA
D: TRBD1
J: TRBJ2-2
V: TRBV19

CDR3: CASSPPLTGWSADTQYF
DNA: TGTGCCAGCAGCCCCCCTTTGACAGGGTGGTCCGCAGATACGCAGTATTTT
size: NA
D: TRBD1
J: TRBJ2-3
V: TRBV7-9

CDR3: CASSVGGGIAKNIQYF
DNA: TGTGCCAGCAGCGTAGGAGGGGGAATAGCCAAAAACATTCAGTACTTC
size: once
D: NA
J: TRBJ2-4
V: TRBV9

CDR3: CASSQDPSSGNTIYF
DNA: TGCGCCAGCAGCCAAGATCCTTCCTCTGGAAACACCATATATTTT
size: NA
D: NA
J: TRBJ1-3
V: TRBV4-1

CDR3: CASSPGVQGVDTQYF
DNA: TGTGCCAGCAGCCCAGGGGTACAGGGTGTAGATACGCAGTATTTT
size: NA
D: NA
J: TRBJ2-3
V: TRBV7-6

CDR3: CASSRVASGRTEQFF
DNA: TGTGCCAGCAGTCGCGTCGCTAGCGGGAGGACTGAGCAGTTCTTC
size: few
D: TRBD2
J: TRBJ2-1
V: TRBV11-2

CDR3: CASSFGGRDRLASTDTQYF
DNA: TGCGCCAGCAGCTTCGGGGGGAGGGACCGCCTGGCTAGCACAGATACGCAGTATTTT
size: NA
D: TRBD2
J: TRBJ2-3
V: TRBV5-1

CDR3: CASSHLGVGTEAFF
DNA: TGTGCCAGCAGTCACCTCGGGGTGGGCACTGAAGCTTTCTTT
size: NA
D: NA
J: TRBJ1-1
V: TRBV6-1

CDR3: CASSIGGRSGQPQHF
DNA: TGTGCCAGTAGTATTGGAGGGAGGTCAGGGCAGCCCCAGCATTTT
size: NA
D: NA
J: TRBJ1-5
V: TRBV19

CDR3: CASSLTPGGRGTEAFF
DNA: TGTGCCAGCAGCTTAACGCCGGGGGGGCGAGGGACTGAAGCTTTCTTT
size: NA
D: NA
J: TRBJ1-1
V: TRBV7-8

CDR3: CASSIDPQGTGYTF
DNA: TGTGCCAGCAGCATCGACCCACAGGGTACTGGCTACACCTTC
size: NA
D: NA
J: TRBJ1-2
V: TRBV7-2

CDR3: CASRALAEHGTQYF
DNA: TGTGCCAGCAGGGCGTTAGCAGAGCACGGTACGCAGTATTTT
size: NA
D: NA
J: TRBJ2-3
V: TRBV7-8

CDR3: CASSLEALYNEQFF
DNA: TGTGCCAGCAGCTTAGAAGCTCTTTACAATGAGCAGTTCTTC
size: NA
D: NA
J: TRBJ2-1
V: TRBV7-9

CDR3: CASSSPAGNEQFF
DNA: TGTGCCAGCAGCTCCCCCGCGGGTAATGAGCAGTTCTTC
size: once
D: NA
J: TRBJ2-1
V: TRBV28

CDR3: CASSTHRGNQPQHF
DNA: TGTGCCAGCAGTACCCACAGGGGCAATCAGCCCCAGCATTTT
size: NA
D: NA
J: TRBJ1-5
V: TRBV28

CDR3: CASSLGTSGNLFNEQFF
DNA: TGTGCCAGCAGCTTGGGGACTAGCGGGAATCTATTCAATGAGCAGTTCTTC
size: NA
D: TRBD2
J: TRBJ2-1
V: TRBV5-4

CDR3: CASSGSSNQPQHF
DNA: TGTGCCAGCAGTGGCAGTAGCAATCAGCCCCAGCATTTT
size: NA
D: NA
J: TRBJ1-5
V: TRBV6-1

CDR3: CASRTGQTSGANVLTF
DNA: TGTGCCAGCAGGACGGGACAGACCTCTGGGGCCAACGTCCTGACTTTC
size: NA
D: TRBD1
J: TRBJ2-6
V: TRBV28

CDR3: CASRQGASMNTEAFF
DNA: TGTGCCAGCAGGCAGGGGGCCTCCATGAACACTGAAGCTTTCTTT
size: NA
D: TRBD1
J: TRBJ1-1
V: TRBV2

CDR3: CASSWGGGANTGELFF
DNA: TGTGCCAGCAGCTGGGGTGGAGGTGCGAACACCGGGGAGCTGTTTTTT
size: NA
D: NA
J: TRBJ2-2
V: TRBV5-6

CDR3: CASSVELDTQYF
DNA: TGTGCCAGCAGCGTAGAGCTGGATACGCAGTATTTT
size: NA
D: NA
J: TRBJ2-3
V: TRBV9

CDR3: CSALILGGYTF
DNA: TGCAGCGCCCTGATCCTAGGTGGCTACACCTTC
size: few
D: NA
J: TRBJ1-2
V: TRBV29-1

CDR3: CASLDRGRNYGYTF
DNA: TGTGCCAGCCTAGACAGGGGGCGGAACTATGGCTACACCTTC
size: once
D: TRBD1
J: TRBJ1-2
V: TRBV19

CDR3: CASSPGDGNQPQHF
DNA: TGTGCCAGCAGTCCAGGGGATGGCAATCAGCCCCAGCATTTT
size: NA
D: NA
J: TRBJ1-5
V: TRBV11-1

CDR3: CASNDDGTGLDTQYF
DNA: TGTGCCAGCAACGATGACGGGACAGGGTTAGATACGCAGTATTTT
size: NA
D: TRBD1
J: TRBJ2-3
V: TRBV11-2

CDR3: CASSQDTRRDTQYF
DNA: TGTGCCAGCAGCCAAGATACTCGGCGGGATACGCAGTATTTT
size: NA
D: NA
J: TRBJ2-3
V: TRBV4-2

CDR3: CASSSVPGQGYNEQFF
DNA: TGCGCCAGCAGCTCGGTACCGGGACAGGGGTACAATGAGCAGTTCTTC
size: NA
D: TRBD1
J: TRBJ2-1
V: TRBV5-1

CDR3: CATSRDMGIFPQHF
DNA: TGTGCCACCAGCAGAGATATGGGCATTTTTCCCCAGCATTTT
size: NA
D: NA
J: TRBJ1-5
V: TRBV15

CDR3: CASSPLQGPQETQYF
DNA: TGTGCCAGCTCACCATTACAGGGCCCCCAAGAGACCCAGTACTTC
size: NA
D: NA
J: TRBJ2-5
V: TRBV18

CDR3: CASSIQGGNYGYTF
DNA: TGTGCCAGTAGTATCCAAGGGGGAAACTATGGCTACACCTTC
size: NA
D: NA
J: TRBJ1-2
V: TRBV19

CDR3: CASRSPQETQYF
DNA: TGTGCCAGCAGGAGCCCCCAAGAGACCCAGTACTTC
size: NA
D: NA
J: TRBJ2-5
V: TRBV28

CDR3: CASGQGYEKLFF
DNA: TGTGCCAGTGGACAGGGGTACGAAAAACTGTTTTTT
size: once
D: TRBD1
J: TRBJ1-4
V: TRBV19

CDR3: CASSPPGRDYNEQFF
DNA: TGTGCCAGCTCACCACCGGGGCGAGACTACAATGAGCAGTTCTTC
size: once
D: NA
J: TRBJ2-1
V: TRBV18

CDR3: CASQGAVDTEAFF
DNA: TGTGCCAGCCAGGGGGCGGTGGACACTGAAGCTTTCTTT
size: NA
D: TRBD1
J: TRBJ1-1
V: TRBV19

CDR3: CASSRSRDLYNEQFF
DNA: TGTGCCAGCAGCCGATCGAGGGACTTATACAATGAGCAGTTCTTC
size: NA
D: NA
J: TRBJ2-1
V: TRBV11-2